Listed below are T cell receptor beta chains from one sample, sequenced in a study of T cells in localized non-small cell lung cancer. Sequencing used immunoSEQ multiplex PCR; TCRdb keeps in-frame clones, though not all of them. This sample carries around 130,000 clones, more than 80% of them seen once, and the ten largest clones take over 1.5%. The specimen comprised peripheral blood, sampled before any cancer treatment. These receptor sequences come from a female donor older than 55 with stage I lung adenocarcinoma. Both conserved end residues are part of each CDR3. The D gene is left open where the match is weak. Not every row has a clone size; where given, it reads once, few, many or a size class.

v_gene,abundance,j_gene,d_gene,CDR3aa,CDR3nt
TRBV6-5,.,TRBJ1-2,TRBD1,CASSYPGQGNYGYTF,TGTGCCAGCAGTTACCCGGGACAGGGAAACTATGGCTACACCTTC
TRBV19,.,TRBJ2-3,TRBD2,CASSPQGLAGSTDTQYF,TGTGCCAGTAGTCCCCAGGGACTAGCGGGCAGCACAGATACGCAGTATTTT
TRBV5-1,.,TRBJ1-3,.,CASSLVGALEFTGNTIYF,TGCGCCAGCAGCTTGGTCGGAGCTTTGGAGTTTACTGGAAACACCATATATTTT
TRBV18,.,TRBJ2-2,.,CASSPLLDSTGELFF,TGTGCCAGCTCACCACTCCTGGATTCTACCGGGGAGCTGTTTTTT
TRBV5-1,.,TRBJ1-3,.,CASTRDGSDSDTIYF,TGCGCCAGCACTCGGGACGGCTCGGATTCGGACACCATATATTTT
TRBV6-4,.,TRBJ2-2,.,CASKLKLNTGELFF,TGTGCCAGCAAATTAAAGTTGAACACCGGGGAGCTGTTTTTT
TRBV5-1,.,TRBJ2-7,TRBD1,CASSTSGQGREQYF,TGCGCCAGCAGCACTTCGGGACAGGGGAGGGAGCAGTACTTC
TRBV5-4,.,TRBJ2-1,.,CASSLGGGSYNEQFF,TGTGCCAGCAGCTTGGGGGGCGGCTCCTACAATGAGCAGTTCTTC
TRBV6-1,once,TRBJ2-7,.,CASSEVWDPSYEQYF,TGTGCCAGCAGTGAGGTTTGGGACCCCTCCTACGAGCAGTACTTC
TRBV4-1,.,TRBJ2-7,TRBD2,CASSQPPSGSYEQYF,TGCGCCAGCAGCCAACCACCTAGCGGGAGTTACGAGCAGTACTTC
TRBV30,few,TRBJ1-1,.,CAWSGVYMGSEAFF,TGTGCCTGGAGTGGAGTGTACATGGGCTCTGAAGCTTTCTTT
TRBV28,.,TRBJ2-3,TRBD1,CASRPVGKDRGIWSTDTQYF,TGTGCCAGCAGACCCGTGGGTAAGGACAGGGGGATTTGGAGCACAGATACGCAGTATTTT
TRBV29-1,many,TRBJ1-2,.,CSAVQGGDGYTF,TGCAGCGCCGTACAGGGAGGCGATGGCTACACCTTC
TRBV19,.,TRBJ2-1,.,CASSIGGLSSYNEQFF,TGTGCCAGTAGTATAGGGGGCCTGAGCTCCTACAATGAGCAGTTCTTC